The 18 T cell receptor beta chains in this list originate from one sample, sequenced in a study of blood T cell repertoires in COVID-19. Produced via immunoSEQ multiplex PCR; TCRdb's table is partial and in-frame only. The sample yields roughly 220,000 clones, roughly nine tenths seen once. The sequencing sample was made of PBMCs or T cells enriched from blood (not recorded which). These receptors were obtained from a woman in her twenties or thirties who had recovered from COVID-19.

This chain links TRBV4-3 with TRBJ1-4; the D is unclear. The CDR3 totals 15 residues. Trimming took 1 base from V and 7 from J, leaving 13 bases between them. The germline V gene encodes CDR1 LGHNA and CDR2 YSLEER. CDR3 loop: CASSQAGGMGEKLFF. Here the CDR3 DNA reads TGCGCCAGCAGCCAAGCTGGAGGGATGGGTGAAAAACTGTTTTTT.

The chain employs TRBV29-1 and TRBJ2-3; the match to TRBD1 covers 9 bases. Per germline, CDR1 SQVTM and CDR2 ANQGSEA. After removal of 8 bases from V and 6 bases from J, the junction contained 12 bases not matched to a gene. The CDR3 runs to 14 residues. CDR3 nucleotide sequence: TGCAGCACCCACGACAGGGGGGCAAGCGATACGCAGTATTTT. Translation: CSTHDRGASDTQYF.

V gene TRBV6-2 or TRBV6-3 combines with J gene TRBJ2-6; TRBD1 agrees at 7 bases. The CDR3 runs to 19 residues. Germline CDR1 and CDR2: MNHEY and SVGEGT. V lost 1 base and J lost 4; bases outside the gene matches: 13. The CDR3 region is CASSYYPGQALGGANVLTF. CDR3 nucleotide sequence: TGTGCCAGCAGTTACTATCCAGGACAGGCCCTGGGGGGGGCCAACGTCCTGACTTTC.

This clone was observed once. The chain uses TRBV3-1 (or the pseudogene TRBV3-2) and TRBJ2-3; TRBD2 agrees at 8 bases. The CDR3 consists of 18 residues. Germline V CDR1 and CDR2: LGHDT, YNNKEL (reference sequence). With V trimmed by 0 bases and J by 9 bases, 17 bases remained unmatched. The CDR3 region is CASSQEGSGEAIIGTQYF. The CDR3 DNA reads as TGTGCCAGCAGCCAAGAGGGTAGCGGGGAGGCCATTATCGGGACGCAGTATTTT.

The chain combines TRBV7-3 with TRBJ2-1; the D gene is possibly TRBD2 (7 bases). Trimming took 0 bases from V and 5 from J, leaving 14 bases between them. This CDR3 is 16 amino acids long. The germline V gene encodes CDR1 SGHTA and CDR2 FQGTGA. The CDR3 region has the DNA TGTGCCAGCAGCTTAACGGCGGGGGCAAACAACAATGAGCAGTTCTTC. This translates into CASSLTAGANNNEQFF.

The chain has TRBV12-3 or TRBV12-4 and TRBJ1-2; 9 bases line up with TRBD1. The CDR3 has 13 residues. With 7 bases clipped from V and 3 bases from J, the junction kept 3 bases outside the gene matches. CDR3 bases: TGTGCCAGCAACAGGGGGCTCGACTATGGCTACACCTTC. Translating it yields CASNRGLDYGYTF.

The CDR3 is CASSPPSTGGGTEAFF. CDR3 coding DNA: TGTGCCAGCTCACCACCGTCTACAGGGGGAGGAACTGAAGCTTTCTTT. The chain uses TRBV18 and TRBJ1-1, with 8 positions matching TRBD1. There are 16 residues in the CDR3. Germline CDR1 reads KGHSH; CDR2 reads LQKENI. Trimming took 0 bases from V and 5 from J; bases not matched to a gene: 8.

The V gene is TRBV9, the J gene TRBJ1-3; D ambiguous. The CDR3 runs 15 residues. Germline CDR1 SGDLS, CDR2 YYNGEE. Trimming shortened V by 4 bases and J by 0 bases, and 11 bases separated the two germline ends. CDR3 amino acids: CASSTSGSSGNTIYF. The DNA of the CDR3 is TGTGCCAGCAGCACTTCCGGGAGCTCTGGAAACACCATATATTTT.

This rearrangement joins TRBV5-1 to TRBJ2-7; 14 positions match TRBD2. Trimming removed 0 bases from V and 6 bases from J; junction bases left unmatched: 14. Germline loops: CDR1 SGHRS, CDR2 YFSETQ. The CDR3 contains 19 residues. The CDR3 coding sequence is TGCGCCAGCAGCTTGGGACTAGCGGGGGGGCGCTACCCCCTCGGCGAGCAGTACTTC. Residues: CASSLGLAGGRYPLGEQYF.

This chain joins TRBV7-6 and TRBJ1-1; 8 bases line up with TRBD1. The germline V gene has CDR1 SGHVS and CDR2 FNYEAQ. This CDR3 has 14 residues. V shed 8 bases and J 2 bases; nucleotides not matched to a gene: 7. This chain's CDR3 is CASALQGGNTEAFF. Here the CDR3 DNA reads TGTGCCAGCGCCCTACAGGGGGGTAACACTGAAGCTTTCTTT.

This chain connects TRBV7-8 to TRBJ1-2; D ambiguous. V dropped 4 bases and J dropped 0 bases, with 9 bases sitting between them. Germline CDR1 reads SGHVS; CDR2 reads FQNEAQ. This CDR3 contains 14 residues. The CDR3 loop reads CASSSPDTNYGYTF. The CDR3, as DNA: TGTGCCAGCAGCTCTCCAGATACTAACTATGGCTACACCTTC. The full variable domain, in which reference TRBV7-8 and TRBJ1-2 provide the parts outside the CDR3, is GAGVSQSPRYKVAKRGQDVALRCDPISGHVSLFWYQQALGQGPEFLTYFQNEAQLDKSGLPSDRFFAERPEGSVSTLKIQRTQQEDSAVYLCASSSPDTNYGYTFGSGTRLTVV.

The rearrangement joins TRBV7-8 to TRBJ1-4; 7 bases fit TRBD1. The J segment lost 6 bases and the V segment lost 3 bases, leaving 10 bases of the junction unmatched. CDR3 length: 16 residues. Germline lookup yields CDR1 SGHVS and CDR2 FQNEAQ. DNA for the CDR3: TGTGCCAGCAGCTTCCTTGGGCAGGGGGTTTATGAAAAACTGTTTTTT. Amino acids: CASSFLGQGVYEKLFF. Filled out from reference TRBV7-8 and TRBJ1-4, the complete variable domain reads GAGVSQSPRYKVAKRGQDVALRCDPISGHVSLFWYQQALGQGPEFLTYFQNEAQLDKSGLPSDRFFAERPEGSVSTLKIQRTQQEDSAVYLCASSFLGQGVYEKLFFGSGTQLSVL.

The rearrangement joins TRBV5-1 to TRBJ2-7; 7 positions match TRBD2. V lost 2 bases, J lost 3 bases, and 2 bases stayed unmatched. Germline assignment: CDR1 SGHRS and CDR2 YFSETQ. This CDR3 region has 13 residues. The CDR3: CASSFASGYEQYF. Here the CDR3 DNA reads TGCGCCAGCAGCTTCGCTAGCGGCTACGAGCAGTACTTC. Supplemented by reference TRBV5-1 and TRBJ2-7, the full variable domain reads KAGVTQTPRYLIKTRGQQVTLSCSPISGHRSVSWYQQTPGQGLQFLFEYFSETQRNKGNFPGRFSGRQFSNSRSEMNVSTLELGDSALYLCASSFASGYEQYFGPGTRLTVT.

The J gene is TRBJ1-5, the V gene TRBV6-5; maybe TRBD1 (5 bases). Germline-derived CDR1 and CDR2 are MNHEY and SVGAGI. V was shortened by 7 bases and J by 4 bases, with 11 bases between the two germline ends. The CDR3 consists of 13 residues. This chain's CDR3 is CASTTGDNQPQHF. DNA of the CDR3: TGTGCCAGCACAACAGGCGATAATCAGCCCCAGCATTTT.

CDR3 sequence: CASSLRRGATYEQYF. The DNA for the CDR3 is TGTGCCAGCAGCTTGAGGCGGGGGGCGACCTACGAGCAGTACTTC. The V and J genes are TRBV7-6 and TRBJ2-7; TRBD2 matches at 8 bases. J was trimmed by 2 bases and V by 3 bases; bases with no gene match: 6. The CDR3 is 15 amino acids. Looked up from germline, CDR1 is SGHVS and CDR2 is FNYEAQ.

The V and J genes are TRBV5-3 and TRBJ2-7; no clear D gene. TRBV5-3 is filed as an ORF, its function uncertain. Trimming took 5 bases from V and 4 from J, leaving 4 bases between them. The CDR3 runs 10 residues. CDR3 sequence: CARSPYEQYF. CDR3 coding DNA: TGTGCCAGAAGTCCGTACGAGCAGTACTTC.

The CDR3 sequence is CASSWGQGALRANQPQHF. CDR3 sequence (DNA): TGTGCCAGCAGTTGGGGACAGGGGGCGCTTAGGGCAAATCAGCCCCAGCATTTT. The gene calls are TRBV27 and TRBJ1-5; 12 nucleotides match TRBD1. The CDR3 is 18 residues long. From germline, CDR1 is MNHEY and CDR2 SMNVEV (reference sequence). The V gene end was trimmed by 4 bases and the J gene end by 4 bases; junction bases not matched to a gene: 11.

As concerns this clone: Other DNA sequences within the sample encode an identical CDR3. Written as DNA, the CDR3 is TGTGCCAGCAGTTATGGGGGAGGCTACAATGAGCAGTTCTTC. Its protein product is CASSYGGGYNEQFF. The gene calls are TRBV6-5 and TRBJ2-1; TRBD2 might be the D (6 bases). This CDR3 region has 14 residues. V lost 3 bases, J lost 3 bases, and 9 bases lay in between. Germline lookup yields CDR1 MNHEY and CDR2 SVGAGI.